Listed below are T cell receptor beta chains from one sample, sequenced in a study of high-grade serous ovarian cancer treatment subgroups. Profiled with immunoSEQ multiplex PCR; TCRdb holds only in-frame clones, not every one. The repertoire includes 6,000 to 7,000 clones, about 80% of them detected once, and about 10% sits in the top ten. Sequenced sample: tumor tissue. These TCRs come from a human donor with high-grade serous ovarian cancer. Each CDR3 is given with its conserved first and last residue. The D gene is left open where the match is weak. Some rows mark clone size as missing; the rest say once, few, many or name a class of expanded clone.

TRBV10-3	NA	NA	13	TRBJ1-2	TGTGCCATATCACAGCCGGAGGCCTATGGCTACACCTTC	CAISQPEAYGYTF
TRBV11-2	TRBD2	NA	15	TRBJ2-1	TGTGCCAGCAGCCCGGGACTAGCGGGAGACAATGAGCAGTTCTTC	CASSPGLAGDNEQFF
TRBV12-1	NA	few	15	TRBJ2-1	TGTGCCAGCAGCTTTGGGACTAGCGGGGGGAATGAGCAGTTCTTC	CASSFGTSGGNEQFF
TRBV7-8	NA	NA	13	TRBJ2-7	TGTGCCAGCAGCCCCGGGGCGACCTACGAGCAGTACTTC	CASSPGATYEQYF
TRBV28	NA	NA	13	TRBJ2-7	TGTGCCAGCCTGGGCCAGTCTTCCTACGAGCAGTACTTC	CASLGQSSYEQYF
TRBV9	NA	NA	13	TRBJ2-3	TGTGCCAGCAGCCCCGGGGGAACAGATACGCAGTATTTT	CASSPGGTDTQYF
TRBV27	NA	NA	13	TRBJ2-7	TGTGCCAGCAGCCATTCCCGGGGCTACGAGCAGTACTTC	CASSHSRGYEQYF
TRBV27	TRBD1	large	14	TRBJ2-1	TGTGCCAGCAGTGCGAAAGACAGGGTCAATGAGCAGTTCTTC	CASSAKDRVNEQFF
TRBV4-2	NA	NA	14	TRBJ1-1	TGTGCCAGCAGCCGAGACAGGATGAACACTGAAGCTTTCTTT	CASSRDRMNTEAFF
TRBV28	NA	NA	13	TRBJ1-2	TGTGCCAGCAGCCTTATCCCCGAAGGAGGCTACACCTTC	CASSLIPEGGYTF
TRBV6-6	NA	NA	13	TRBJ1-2	TGTGCCAGCACGGGGCGGCAGGGAGATGGCTACACCTTC	CASTGRQGDGYTF
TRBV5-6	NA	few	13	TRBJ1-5	TGTGCCAGCAGCTTGGGCGCCAATCAGCCCCAGCATTTT	CASSLGANQPQHF
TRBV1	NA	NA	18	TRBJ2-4	TGCACCAGCAGCCAGGGCGGGTCTAGCGGGAGGGCCAAAAACATTCAGTACTTC	CTSSQGGSSGRAKNIQYF